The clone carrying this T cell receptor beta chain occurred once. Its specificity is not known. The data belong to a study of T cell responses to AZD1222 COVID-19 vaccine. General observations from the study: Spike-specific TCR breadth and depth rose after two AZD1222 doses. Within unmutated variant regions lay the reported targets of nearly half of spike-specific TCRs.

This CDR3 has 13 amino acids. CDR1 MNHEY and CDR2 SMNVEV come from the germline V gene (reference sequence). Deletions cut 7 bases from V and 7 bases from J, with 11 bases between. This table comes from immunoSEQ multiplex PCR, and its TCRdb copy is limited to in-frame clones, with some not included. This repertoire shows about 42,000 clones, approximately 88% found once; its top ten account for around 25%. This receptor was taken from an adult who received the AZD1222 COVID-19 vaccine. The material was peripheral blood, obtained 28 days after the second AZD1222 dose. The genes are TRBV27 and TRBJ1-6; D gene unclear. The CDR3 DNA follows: TGTGCCAGCACCCGGGTCGGGAATTCACCCCTCCACTTT. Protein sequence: CASTRVGNSPLHF.